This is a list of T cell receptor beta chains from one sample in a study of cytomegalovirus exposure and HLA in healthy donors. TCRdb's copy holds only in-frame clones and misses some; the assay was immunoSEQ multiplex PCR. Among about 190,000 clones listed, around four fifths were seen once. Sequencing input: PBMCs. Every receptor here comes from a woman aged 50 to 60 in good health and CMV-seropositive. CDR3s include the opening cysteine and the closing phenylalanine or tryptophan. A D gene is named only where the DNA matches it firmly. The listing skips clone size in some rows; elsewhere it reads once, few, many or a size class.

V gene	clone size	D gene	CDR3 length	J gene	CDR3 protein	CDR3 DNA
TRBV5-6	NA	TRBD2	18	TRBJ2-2	CASSAGLAGGHETGELFF	TGTGCCAGCAGCGCGGGACTAGCGGGGGGGCACGAGACCGGGGAGCTGTTTTTT
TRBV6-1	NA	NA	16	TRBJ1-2	CASSELGTAINYGYTF	TGTGCCAGCAGTGAACTGGGTACAGCTATTAACTATGGCTACACCTTC
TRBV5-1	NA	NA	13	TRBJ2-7	CASRSRSSYEQYF	TGCGCCAGCAGATCACGTAGCTCCTACGAGCAGTACTTC
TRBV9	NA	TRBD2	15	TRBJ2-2	CASSVGGDVAGELFF	TGTGCCAGCAGCGTTGGGGGGGATGTGGCGGGAGAGCTGTTTTTT
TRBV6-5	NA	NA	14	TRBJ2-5	CASSYSWGEETQYF	TGTGCCAGCAGTTACTCCTGGGGGGAAGAGACCCAGTACTTC
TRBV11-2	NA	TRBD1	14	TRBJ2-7	CASSSGTGDYEQYF	TGTGCCAGCAGCTCCGGGACAGGGGACTACGAGCAGTACTTC
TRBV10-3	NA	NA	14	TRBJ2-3	CAIKSGETRGAQYF	TGTGCCATCAAGAGCGGGGAAACAAGGGGGGCGCAGTATTTT
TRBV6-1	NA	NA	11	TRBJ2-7	CASRRFNEQYF	TGTGCCAGCAGACGGTTTAACGAGCAGTACTTC
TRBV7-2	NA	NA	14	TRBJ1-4	CASSHGGANEKLFF	TGTGCCAGCAGCCATGGGGGGGCTAATGAAAAACTGTTTTTT
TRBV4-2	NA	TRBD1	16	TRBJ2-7	CASSQDWNRGINEQYF	TGTGCCAGCAGCCAAGATTGGAACAGGGGGATCAACGAGCAGTACTTC
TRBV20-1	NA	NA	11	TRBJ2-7	CSAMPAGEQYF	TGCAGTGCTATGCCGGCGGGCGAGCAGTACTTC
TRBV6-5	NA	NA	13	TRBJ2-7	CASSSGGTYEQYF	TGTGCCAGCAGTTCCGGCGGGACCTACGAGCAGTACTTC
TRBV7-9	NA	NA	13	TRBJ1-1	CSSSFPGTAEAFF	TGTTCCAGCAGCTTTCCTGGTACTGCTGAAGCTTTCTTT
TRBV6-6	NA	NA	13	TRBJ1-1	CASSYDRRSEAFF	TGTGCCAGCAGTTACGACAGACGGTCTGAAGCTTTCTTT
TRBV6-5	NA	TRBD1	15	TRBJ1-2	CASRTGGKINYGYTF	TGTGCCAGCAGAACAGGGGGCAAAATTAACTATGGCTACACCTTC
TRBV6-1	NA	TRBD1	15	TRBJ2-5	CASSSAGTGQETQYF	TGTGCCAGCAGTTCGGCCGGGACAGGGCAAGAGACCCAGTACTTC
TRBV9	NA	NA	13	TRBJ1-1	CASSVGVWTEAFF	TGTGCCAGCAGCGTCGGTGTGTGGACTGAAGCTTTCTTT
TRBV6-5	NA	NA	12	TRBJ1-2	CASRFGPVGYTF	TGTGCCAGCAGGTTTGGTCCGGTAGGCTACACCTTC
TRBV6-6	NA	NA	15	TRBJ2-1	CASSRTGGSYNEQFF	TGTGCCAGCAGCCGTACCGGGGGATCATACAATGAGCAGTTCTTC
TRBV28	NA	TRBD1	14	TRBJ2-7	CASSSGQVFREQYF	TGTGCCAGCAGTTCCGGACAGGTCTTCAGGGAGCAGTACTTC
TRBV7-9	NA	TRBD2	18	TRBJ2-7	CASSSPPGLAGGPLEQYF	TGTGCCAGCAGCTCCCCCCCGGGACTAGCGGGGGGGCCGTTAGAGCAGTACTTC
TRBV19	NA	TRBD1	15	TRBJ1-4	CASSPGQVRNEKLFF	TGTGCCAGTAGTCCCGGACAGGTCCGAAATGAAAAACTGTTTTTT
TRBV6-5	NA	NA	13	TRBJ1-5	CASSLASTEPQHF	TGTGCCAGCAGCCTAGCATCCACGGAGCCCCAGCATTTT
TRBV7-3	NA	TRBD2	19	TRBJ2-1	CASSLIGTSGGAWDNEQFF	TGTGCCAGCAGCTTAATTGGGACTAGCGGGGGGGCCTGGGACAATGAGCAGTTCTTC
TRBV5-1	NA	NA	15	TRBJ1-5	CASSPGILSNQPQHF	TGCGCCAGCAGTCCCGGGATCCTTAGCAATCAGCCCCAGCATTTT
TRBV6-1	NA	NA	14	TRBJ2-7	CASSAFRTDYEQYF	TGTGCCAGCAGTGCCTTCCGGACTGACTACGAGCAGTACTTC
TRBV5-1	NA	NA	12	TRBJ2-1	CASSLTLNEQFF	TGCGCCAGCAGCTTAACTTTGAATGAGCAGTTCTTC
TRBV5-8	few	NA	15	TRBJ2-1	CASSWAGAKLNEQFF	TGTGCCAGCAGTTGGGCGGGGGCCAAACTAAATGAGCAGTTCTTC
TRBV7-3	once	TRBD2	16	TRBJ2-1	CASSFSYGGTSNEQFF	TGTGCCAGCAGCTTCTCTTACGGGGGGACCTCCAATGAGCAGTTCTTC
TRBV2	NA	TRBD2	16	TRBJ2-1	CASRTTSGVVLNEQFF	TGTGCCAGCAGGACGACTAGCGGGGTAGTTTTGAATGAGCAGTTCTTC
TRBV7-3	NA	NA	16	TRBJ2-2	CASSPRGLSDTGELFF	TGTGCCAGCAGCCCACGGGGGTTATCCGACACCGGGGAGCTGTTTTTT
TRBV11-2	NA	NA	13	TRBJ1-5	CASSSRGNQPQHF	TGTGCCAGCAGCTCCCGTGGCAATCAGCCCCAGCATTTT
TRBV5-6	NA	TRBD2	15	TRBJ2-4	CASSLWRGGSNIQYF	TGTGCCAGCAGCTTATGGCGGGGGGGTTCAAACATTCAGTACTTC
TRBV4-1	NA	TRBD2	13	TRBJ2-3	CASGGGLTDTQYF	TGCGCCAGCGGCGGGGGGCTCACAGATACGCAGTATTTT
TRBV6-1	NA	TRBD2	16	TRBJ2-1	CASSALPGLAANEQFF	TGTGCCAGCAGTGCACTCCCTGGACTAGCGGCCAATGAGCAGTTCTTC
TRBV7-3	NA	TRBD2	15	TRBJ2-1	CASSSALAEGNEQFF	TGTGCCAGCAGCTCGGCCCTAGCGGAGGGCAATGAGCAGTTCTTC
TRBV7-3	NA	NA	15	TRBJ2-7	CASSLGGNYVDEQYF	TGTGCCAGCAGCTTAGGGGGGAATTACGTGGACGAGCAGTACTTC
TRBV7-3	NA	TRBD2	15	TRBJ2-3	CASRPSSGGADTQYF	TGTGCCAGCAGACCCTCTAGCGGGGGTGCAGATACGCAGTATTTT
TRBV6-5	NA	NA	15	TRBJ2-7	CASSYSSGAKYEQYF	TGTGCCAGCAGTTACTCGTCTGGGGCCAAGTACGAGCAGTACTTC
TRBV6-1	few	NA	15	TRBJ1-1	CASSEVWTANTLAFF	TGTGCCAGCAGTGAAGTCTGGACAGCGAACACCCTAGCTTTCTTT
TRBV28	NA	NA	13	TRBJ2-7	CASLGRNSYEQYF	TGTGCCAGCCTCGGCAGGAACTCCTACGAGCAGTACTTC
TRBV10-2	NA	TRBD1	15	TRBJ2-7	CASSESGTGLYEQYF	TGCGCCAGCAGTGAGTCGGGGACAGGGCTATACGAGCAGTACTTC
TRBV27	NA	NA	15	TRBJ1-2	CASRAPGRGANGYTF	TGTGCCAGCAGAGCCCCCGGGAGGGGGGCGAATGGCTACACCTTC
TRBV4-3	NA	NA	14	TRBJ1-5	CASSQMESNQPQHF	TGCGCCAGCAGCCAAATGGAGAGCAATCAGCCCCAGCATTTT
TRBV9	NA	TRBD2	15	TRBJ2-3	CASSVAAGGTDTQYF	TGTGCCAGCAGCGTAGCAGCGGGGGGCACAGATACGCAGTATTTT
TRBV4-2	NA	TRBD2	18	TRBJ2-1	CASRGLAGEKSSYNEQFF	TGTGCCAGCAGGGGACTAGCGGGGGAGAAGAGCTCCTACAATGAGCAGTTCTTC
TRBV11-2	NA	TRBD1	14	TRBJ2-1	CASSTRTGDGEQFF	TGTGCCAGCAGCACCCGGACAGGGGACGGTGAGCAGTTCTTC
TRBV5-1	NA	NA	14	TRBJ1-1	CASSLVTGSTEAFF	TGCGCCAGCAGCTTGGTGACGGGATCCACTGAAGCTTTCTTT
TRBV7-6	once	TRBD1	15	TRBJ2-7	CASSNAGGAEYEQYF	TGTGCCAGCAGCAATGCAGGGGGAGCAGAGTACGAGCAGTACTTC
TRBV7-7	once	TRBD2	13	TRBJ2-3	CAIREANTDTQYF	TGTGCTATCCGGGAGGCTAACACAGATACGCAGTATTTT
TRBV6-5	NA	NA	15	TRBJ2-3	CASTVFAGRTDTQYF	TGTGCCAGCACCGTTTTCGCGGGGCGCACAGATACGCAGTATTTT
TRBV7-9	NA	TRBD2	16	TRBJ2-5	CASSLSSGGYQETQYF	TGTGCCAGCAGCTTAAGCAGCGGGGGGTACCAAGAGACCCAGTACTTC
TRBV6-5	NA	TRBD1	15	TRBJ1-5	CASSTGTVSNQPQHF	TGTGCCAGCAGTACCGGGACAGTCAGCAATCAGCCCCAGCATTTT